The clone carrying this TCR beta chain was picked up many times. Its antigen remains unidentified. A library of TCRbeta sequences, prepared with unique molecular identifiers, was generated. Using its own MiXCR run on the PCR reads, TCRdb lists one record per CDR3 protein. This sample has 40,000 to 55,000 distinct CDR3 sequences, with around a tenth found just once. The sample comes from a study of T-cell reconstitution after alpha-beta-depleted transplantation in children. Study-level results: Reportedly, alpha-beta T cells present about two months post-transplant originated from several hundred expanded clones of graft origin. By one year post-transplant, T-cell counts and diversity largely arose from T cells that were newly produced.

From germline, CDR1 is KGHSH and CDR2 LQKENI. Trimming took off 4 bases at V and 6 bases at J, with 16 bases between the two ends. The CDR3 has 15 residues. Specimen: PBMCs, mostly from graft donor cells, collected 60 days after TCRalphabeta/CD19-depleted stem cell transplant. The source of this sequence is a male patient under 10 years old who had a stem cell transplant for chronic granulomatous disease, so the T cells may come from the graft donor. The J gene is TRBJ1-3, the V gene TRBV18; D gene ambiguous. The CDR3 DNA sequence: TGTGCCAGCTCACGGAAGCAGACTCAACCAAACACCATATATTTT. It specifies CASSRKQTQPNTIYF.